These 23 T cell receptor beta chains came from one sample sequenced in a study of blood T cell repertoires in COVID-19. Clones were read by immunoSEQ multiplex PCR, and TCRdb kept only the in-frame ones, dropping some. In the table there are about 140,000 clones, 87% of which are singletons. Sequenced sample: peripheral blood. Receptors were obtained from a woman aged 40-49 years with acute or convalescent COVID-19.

Here the CDR3 DNA reads TGTGCCAGCAGTGGGGGAGCGGGGTGGGGCACAGATACGCAGTATTTT. Translating gives CASSGGAGWGTDTQYF. The chain uses TRBV2 and TRBJ2-3; 7 nucleotides align to TRBD2. From germline, CDR1 is SNHLY and CDR2 FYNNEI. The CDR3 runs 16 residues. Trimming at V came to 4 bases and at J to 1 base, leaving 8 bases not matched to a gene.

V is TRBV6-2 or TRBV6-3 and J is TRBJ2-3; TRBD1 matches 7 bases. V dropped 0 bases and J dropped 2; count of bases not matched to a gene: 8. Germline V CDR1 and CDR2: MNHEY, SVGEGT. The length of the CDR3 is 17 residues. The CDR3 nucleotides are TGTGCCAGCAGTTACTCGACTGAGACAGGGCTCACAGATACGCAGTATTTT. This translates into CASSYSTETGLTDTQYF.

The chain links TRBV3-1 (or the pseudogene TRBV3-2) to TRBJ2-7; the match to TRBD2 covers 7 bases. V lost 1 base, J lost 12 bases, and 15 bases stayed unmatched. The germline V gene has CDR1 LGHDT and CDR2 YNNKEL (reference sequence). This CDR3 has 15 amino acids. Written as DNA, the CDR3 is TGTGCCAGCAGCCAAGGGGGAGGACTAGTCGTAGGGCTGTACTTC. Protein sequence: CASSQGGGLVVGLYF.

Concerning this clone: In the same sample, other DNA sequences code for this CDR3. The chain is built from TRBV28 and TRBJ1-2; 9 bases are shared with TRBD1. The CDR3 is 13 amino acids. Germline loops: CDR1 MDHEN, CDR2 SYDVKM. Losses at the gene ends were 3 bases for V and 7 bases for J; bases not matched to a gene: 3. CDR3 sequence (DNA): TGTGCCAGCAGTTTGGGACAGGGTGGTGGCTACACCTTC. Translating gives CASSLGQGGGYTF.

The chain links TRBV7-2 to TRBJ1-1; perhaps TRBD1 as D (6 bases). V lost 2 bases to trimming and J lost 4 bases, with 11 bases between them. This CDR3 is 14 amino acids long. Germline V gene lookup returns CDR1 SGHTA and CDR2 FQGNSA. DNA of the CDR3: TGTGCCAGCAGCTTAAAGGGGGGGGTCACTGAAGCTTTCTTT. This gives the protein CASSLKGGVTEAFF.

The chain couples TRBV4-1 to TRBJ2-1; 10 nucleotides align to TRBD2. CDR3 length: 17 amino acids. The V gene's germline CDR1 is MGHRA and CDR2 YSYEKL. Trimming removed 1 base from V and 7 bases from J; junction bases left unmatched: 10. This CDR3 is CASSQASGAGGRNEQFF. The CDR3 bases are TGCGCCAGCAGCCAAGCGTCCGGAGCGGGGGGGAGGAATGAGCAGTTCTTC.

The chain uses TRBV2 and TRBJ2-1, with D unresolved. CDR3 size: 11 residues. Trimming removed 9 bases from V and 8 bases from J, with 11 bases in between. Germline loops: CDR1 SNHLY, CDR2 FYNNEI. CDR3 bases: TGTGCCAGTAAAGCAGGTTATGAGCAGTTCTTC. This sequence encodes CASKAGYEQFF.

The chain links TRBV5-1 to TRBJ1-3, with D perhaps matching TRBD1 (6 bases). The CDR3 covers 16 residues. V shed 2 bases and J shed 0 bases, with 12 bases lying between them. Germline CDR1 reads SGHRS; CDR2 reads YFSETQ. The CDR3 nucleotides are TGCGCCAGCAGCTTAGGACAGTTAAGCTCTGGAAACACCATATATTTT. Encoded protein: CASSLGQLSSGNTIYF. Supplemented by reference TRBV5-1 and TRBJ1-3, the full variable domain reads KAGVTQTPRYLIKTRGQQVTLSCSPISGHRSVSWYQQTPGQGLQFLFEYFSETQRNKGNFPGRFSGRQFSNSRSEMNVSTLELGDSALYLCASSLGQLSSGNTIYFGEGSWLTVV.

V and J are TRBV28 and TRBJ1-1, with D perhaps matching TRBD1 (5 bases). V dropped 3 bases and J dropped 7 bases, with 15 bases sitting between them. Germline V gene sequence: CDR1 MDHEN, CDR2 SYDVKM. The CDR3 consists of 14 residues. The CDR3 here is CASSFGGLTDEAFF. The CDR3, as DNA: TGTGCCAGCAGTTTCGGGGGACTCACAGATGAAGCTTTCTTT. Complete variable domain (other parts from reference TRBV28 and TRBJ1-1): DVKVTQSSRYLVKRTGEKVFLECVQDMDHENMFWYRQDPGLGLRLIYFSYDVKMKEKGDIPEGYSVSREKKERFSLILESASTNQTSMYLCASSFGGLTDEAFFGQGTRLTVV.

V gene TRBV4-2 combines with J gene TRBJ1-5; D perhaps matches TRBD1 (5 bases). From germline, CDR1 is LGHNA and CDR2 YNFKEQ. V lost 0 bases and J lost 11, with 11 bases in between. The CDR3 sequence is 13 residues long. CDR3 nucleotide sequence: TGTGCCAGCAGCCAAGAAGGCGGGGGGTCCCAGCATTTT. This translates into CASSQEGGGSQHF.

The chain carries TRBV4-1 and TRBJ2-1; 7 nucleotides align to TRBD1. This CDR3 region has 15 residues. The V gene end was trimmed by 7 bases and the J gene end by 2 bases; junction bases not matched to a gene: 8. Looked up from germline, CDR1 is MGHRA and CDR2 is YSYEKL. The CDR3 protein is CASTVWQGAYNEQFF. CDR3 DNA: TGCGCCAGCACTGTTTGGCAGGGGGCCTACAATGAGCAGTTCTTC.

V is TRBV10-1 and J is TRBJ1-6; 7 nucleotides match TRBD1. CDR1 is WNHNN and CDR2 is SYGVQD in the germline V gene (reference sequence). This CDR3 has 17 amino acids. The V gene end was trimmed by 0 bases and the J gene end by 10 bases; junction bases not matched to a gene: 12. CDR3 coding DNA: TGCGCCAGCAGTGAGTCTGAAGCAAGGGGGCGGAAATCACCCCTCCACTTT. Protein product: CASSESEARGRKSPLHF.

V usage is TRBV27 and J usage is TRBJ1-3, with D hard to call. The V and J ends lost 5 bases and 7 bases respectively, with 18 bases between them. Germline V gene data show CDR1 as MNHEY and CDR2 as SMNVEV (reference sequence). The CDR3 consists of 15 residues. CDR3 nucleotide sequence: TGTGCCAGCAGTCCAAACACCCCCTGGAGCAACACCATATATTTT. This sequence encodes CASSPNTPWSNTIYF.

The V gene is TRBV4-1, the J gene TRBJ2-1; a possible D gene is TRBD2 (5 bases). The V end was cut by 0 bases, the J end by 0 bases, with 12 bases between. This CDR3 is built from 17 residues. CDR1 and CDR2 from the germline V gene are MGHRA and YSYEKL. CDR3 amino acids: CASSQEQDGNSYNEQFF. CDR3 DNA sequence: TGCGCCAGCAGCCAAGAGCAGGACGGGAACTCCTACAATGAGCAGTTCTTC.

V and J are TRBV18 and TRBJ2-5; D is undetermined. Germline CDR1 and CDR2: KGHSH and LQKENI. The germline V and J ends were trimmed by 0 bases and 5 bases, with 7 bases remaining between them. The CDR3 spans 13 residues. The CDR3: CASSPPSEETQYF. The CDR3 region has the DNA TGTGCCAGCTCACCACCGAGTGAGGAGACCCAGTACTTC.

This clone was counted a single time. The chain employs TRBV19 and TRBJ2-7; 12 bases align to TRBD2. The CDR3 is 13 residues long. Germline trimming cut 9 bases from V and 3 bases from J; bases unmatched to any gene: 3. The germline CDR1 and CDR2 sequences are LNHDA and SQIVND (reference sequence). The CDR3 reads CASPTSGSYEQYF. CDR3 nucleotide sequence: TGTGCCAGCCCGACTAGCGGGAGCTACGAGCAGTACTTC.

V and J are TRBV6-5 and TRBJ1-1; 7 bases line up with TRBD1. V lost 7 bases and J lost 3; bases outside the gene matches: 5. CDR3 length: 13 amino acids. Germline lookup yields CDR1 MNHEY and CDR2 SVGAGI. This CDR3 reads CASNRQGYTEAFF. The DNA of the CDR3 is TGTGCCAGCAACCGACAGGGTTACACTGAAGCTTTCTTT.

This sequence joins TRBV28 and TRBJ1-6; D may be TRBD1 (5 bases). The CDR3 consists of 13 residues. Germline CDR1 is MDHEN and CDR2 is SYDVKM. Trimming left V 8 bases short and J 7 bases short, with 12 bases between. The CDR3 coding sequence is TGTGCCAGCCAGCGGGGGGGAAATTCACCCCTCCACTTT. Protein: CASQRGGNSPLHF.

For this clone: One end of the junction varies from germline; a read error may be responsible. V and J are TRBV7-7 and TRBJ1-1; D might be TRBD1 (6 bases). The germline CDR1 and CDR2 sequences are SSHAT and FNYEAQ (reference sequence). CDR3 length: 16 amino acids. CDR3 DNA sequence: TGTGCTAGCAGACTCTTAATACAGGGAGAGGGCACTGAAGCTTTCTTT. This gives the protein CASRLLIQGEGTEAFF.

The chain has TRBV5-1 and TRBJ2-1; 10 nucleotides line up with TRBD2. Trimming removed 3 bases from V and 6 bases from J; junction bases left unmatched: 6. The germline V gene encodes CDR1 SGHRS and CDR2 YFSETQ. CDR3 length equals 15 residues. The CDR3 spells CASSSGLAEANEQFF. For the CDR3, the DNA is TGCGCCAGCAGCTCAGGACTAGCGGAGGCCAATGAGCAGTTCTTC.

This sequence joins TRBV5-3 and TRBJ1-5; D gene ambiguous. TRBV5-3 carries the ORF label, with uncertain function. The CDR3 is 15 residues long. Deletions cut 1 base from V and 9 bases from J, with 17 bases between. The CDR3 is CARSLLDGNRRPQHF. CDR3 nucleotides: TGTGCCAGAAGCTTGCTAGACGGCAACCGCAGGCCCCAGCATTTT.

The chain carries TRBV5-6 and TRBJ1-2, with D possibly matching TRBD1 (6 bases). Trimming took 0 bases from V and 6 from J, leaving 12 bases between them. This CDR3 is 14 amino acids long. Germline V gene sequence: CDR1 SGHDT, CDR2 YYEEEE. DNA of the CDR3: TGTGCCAGCAGCTTGGCCTTGTACAGGGATGGCTACACCTTC. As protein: CASSLALYRDGYTF.

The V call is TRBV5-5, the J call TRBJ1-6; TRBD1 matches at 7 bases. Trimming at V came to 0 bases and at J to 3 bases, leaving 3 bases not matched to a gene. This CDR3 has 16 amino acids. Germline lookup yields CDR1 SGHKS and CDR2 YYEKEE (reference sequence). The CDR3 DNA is TGTGCCAGCAGCTTGGGGACAGGCGGCTATAATTCACCCCTCCACTTT. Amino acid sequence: CASSLGTGGYNSPLHF. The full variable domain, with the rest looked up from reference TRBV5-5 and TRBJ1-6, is DAGVTQSPTHLIKTRGQQVTLRCSPISGHKSVSWYQQVLGQGPQFIFQYYEKEERGRGNFPDRFSARQFPNYSSELNVNALLLGDSALYLCASSLGTGGYNSPLHFGNGTRLTVT.